The T cell receptor (beta chain) described here comes from a study of blood T cell repertoires in COVID-19. In the study's own analysis: It was from reference gene primer amplification that nucleated cell counts were estimated. This table comes from immunoSEQ multiplex PCR, and its TCRdb copy is limited to in-frame clones, with some not included. V and J calls and clone size come straight from that table; D and trimming were deduced from the DNA. The sample records nearly 200,000 clones, approximately 84% being singletons. The CDR3 runs 13 residues. V shed 3 bases and J 8 bases; nucleotides not matched to a gene: 4. Germline V gives CDR1 KGHSH, CDR2 LQKENI.

The V gene is TRBV18, the J gene TRBJ1-2, with 9 bases fitting TRBD1. The receptor's source is a man aged 35 to 55 who had recovered from COVID-19. The material sequenced was PBMCs or T cells enriched from blood (not recorded which). CDR3 amino acids: CASSPRTGEGYTF. The CDR3 bases are TGTGCCAGCTCACCTAGGACAGGGGAAGGCTACACCTTC. The whole variable domain, remainder taken from reference TRBV18 and TRBJ1-2, is NAGVMQNPRHLVRRRGQEARLRCSPMKGHSHVYWYRQLPEEGLKFMVYLQKENIIDESGMPKERFSAEFPKEGPSILRIQQVVRGDSAAYFCASSPRTGEGYTFGSGTRLTVV.